This is a list of T cell receptor beta chains from one sample in a study of blood T cell repertoires in COVID-19. Repertoires were generated with immunoSEQ multiplex PCR, while TCRdb's copy carries only in-frame clones and drops some. The table shows tens of thousands of clones, with roughly nine tenths occurring only once. Sequencing used peripheral blood. These TCRs come from an elderly man in a cohort sampled during active COVID-19. Both conserved end residues are part of each CDR3. The D gene is left open where the match is weak. Clone size appears in some rows only: once, few, many, or a class for an expanded clone.

TRBD1,TRBV3-1/TRBV3-2,few,TRBJ1-1,CASRRQGTEAFF,TGTGCCAGCAGGAGACAGGGAACCGAAGCTTTCTTT
-,TRBV6-5,-,TRBJ2-3,CASRSYPTGQYTQYF,TGTGCCAGCAGATCCTACCCGACAGGCCAGTATACGCAGTATTTT
-,TRBV2,-,TRBJ2-1,CASSDRYNEQFF,TGTGCCAGCAGTGACAGGTACAATGAGCAGTTCTTC
TRBD1,TRBV6-5,-,TRBJ1-1,CASSSQGARGTEAFF,TGTGCCAGCAGTAGCCAGGGGGCGCGGGGCACTGAAGCTTTCTTT
TRBD2,TRBV5-4,few,TRBJ2-7,CASSSGTRLYEQYF,TGTGCCAGCAGCAGCGGGACGCGGCTTTACGAGCAGTACTTC
-,TRBV5-1,-,TRBJ2-7,CASSLEAQVGGSYEQYF,TGCGCCAGCAGCTTGGAGGCGCAGGTAGGAGGGTCCTACGAGCAGTACTTC
TRBD2,TRBV29-1,-,TRBJ2-3,CSVEASSRLAVDTQYF,TGCAGCGTTGAAGCAAGTTCGCGACTAGCGGTGGATACGCAGTATTTT
-,TRBV7-2,-,TRBJ2-7,CASMQSYRTPYEQYF,TGTGCCAGCATGCAATCCTACAGGACCCCCTACGAGCAGTACTTC
TRBD1,TRBV7-2,-,TRBJ1-5,CASSLAGTGGFQPQHF,TGTGCCAGCAGCTTAGCGGGGACAGGGGGCTTTCAGCCCCAGCATTTT
-,TRBV15,-,TRBJ2-7,CATSRDPGGAYEQYF,TGTGCCACCAGCAGAGATCCCGGGGGTGCCTACGAGCAGTACTTC
-,TRBV6-2/TRBV6-3,-,TRBJ1-5,CASTPGELGQPQHF,TGTGCCAGCACCCCCGGGGAACTGGGGCAGCCCCAGCATTTT
TRBD2,TRBV5-4,-,TRBJ2-3,CASSFGGGGTDTQYF,TGTGCCAGCAGCTTTGGCGGGGGGGGCACAGATACGCAGTATTTT
TRBD1,TRBV19,-,TRBJ1-5,CASRRDRDSNQPQHF,TGTGCCAGTAGGCGGGACAGGGATAGCAATCAGCCCCAGCATTTT
-,TRBV5-1,-,TRBJ2-3,CASSLGLVSTDTQYF,TGCGCCAGCAGCTTGGGACTAGTTAGCACAGATACGCAGTATTTT
TRBD1,TRBV25-1,-,TRBJ2-1,CASSEDRGDNEQFF,TGTGCCAGCAGTGAGGACAGGGGGGACAATGAGCAGTTCTTC
-,TRBV6-5,-,TRBJ1-2,CASSYSFLREGYTF,TGTGCCAGCAGTTACTCGTTTCTCCGGGAAGGCTACACCTTC